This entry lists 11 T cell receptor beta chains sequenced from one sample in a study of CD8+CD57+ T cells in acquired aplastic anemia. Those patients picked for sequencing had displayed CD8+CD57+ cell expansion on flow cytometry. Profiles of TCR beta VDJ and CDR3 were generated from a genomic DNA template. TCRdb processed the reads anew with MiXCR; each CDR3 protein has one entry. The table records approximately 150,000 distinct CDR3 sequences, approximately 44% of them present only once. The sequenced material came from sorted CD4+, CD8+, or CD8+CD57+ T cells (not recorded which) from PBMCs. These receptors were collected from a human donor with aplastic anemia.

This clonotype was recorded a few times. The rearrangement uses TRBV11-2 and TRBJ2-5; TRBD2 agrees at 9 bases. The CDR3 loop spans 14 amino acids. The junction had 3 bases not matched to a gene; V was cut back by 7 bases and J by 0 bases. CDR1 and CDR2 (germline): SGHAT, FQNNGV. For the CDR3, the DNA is TGTGCCAGCACCATAGCGGGGGACCAAGAGACCCAGTACTTC. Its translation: CASTIAGDQETQYF.

This CDR3 reads CASSDIGLVGYGYTF. The CDR3 coding sequence is TGCGCCAGCTCCGACATAGGGTTGGTAGGCTATGGCTACACCTTC. This sequence joins TRBV5-1 and TRBJ1-2; D is undetermined. CDR3 length: 15 residues. The germline gives CDR1 SGHRS, CDR2 YFSETQ. V dropped 7 bases and J dropped 4 bases, with 20 bases sitting between them.

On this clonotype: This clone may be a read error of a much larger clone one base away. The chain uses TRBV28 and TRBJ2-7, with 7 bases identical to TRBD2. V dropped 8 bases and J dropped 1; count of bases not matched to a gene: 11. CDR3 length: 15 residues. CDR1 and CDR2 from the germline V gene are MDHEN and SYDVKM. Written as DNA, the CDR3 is TGTGCCAGCGCGATCTCCAGCGGGGCATCCTACGAGCAGTACTTC. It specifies CASAISSGASYEQYF.

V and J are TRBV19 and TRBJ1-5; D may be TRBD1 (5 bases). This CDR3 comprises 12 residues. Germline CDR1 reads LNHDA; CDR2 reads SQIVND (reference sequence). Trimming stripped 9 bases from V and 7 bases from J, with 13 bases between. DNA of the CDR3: TGTGCCAGCACGGGCAGGGAGCAGCCCCAGCATTTT. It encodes CASTGREQPQHF.

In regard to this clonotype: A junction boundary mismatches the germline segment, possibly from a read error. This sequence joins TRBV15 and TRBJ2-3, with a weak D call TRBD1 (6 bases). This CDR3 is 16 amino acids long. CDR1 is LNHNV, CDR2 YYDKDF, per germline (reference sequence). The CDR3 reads CATSREGQGSPDTQYF. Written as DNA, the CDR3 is TGTGCCACCAGCCGAGAGGGGCAGGGGTCCCCAGATACGCAGTATTTT.

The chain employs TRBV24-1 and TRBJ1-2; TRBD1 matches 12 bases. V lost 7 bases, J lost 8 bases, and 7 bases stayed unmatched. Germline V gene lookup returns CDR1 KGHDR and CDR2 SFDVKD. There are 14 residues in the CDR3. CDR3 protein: CATSGTGGAGGYTF. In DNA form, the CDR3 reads TGTGCCACCAGCGGGACAGGGGGCGCGGGAGGCTACACCTTC.

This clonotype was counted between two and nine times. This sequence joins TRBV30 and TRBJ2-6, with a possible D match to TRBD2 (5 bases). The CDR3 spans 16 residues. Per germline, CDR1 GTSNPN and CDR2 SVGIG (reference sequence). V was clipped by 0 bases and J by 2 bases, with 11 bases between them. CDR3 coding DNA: TGTGCCTGGAGTGTAAGGTCCGGGACTGGGGCCAACGTCCTGACTTTC. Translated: CAWSVRSGTGANVLTF.

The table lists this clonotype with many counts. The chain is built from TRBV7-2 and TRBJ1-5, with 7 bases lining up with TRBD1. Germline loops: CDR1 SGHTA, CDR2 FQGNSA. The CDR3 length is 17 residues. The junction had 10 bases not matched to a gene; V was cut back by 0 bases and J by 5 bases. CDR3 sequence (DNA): TGTGCCAGCAGCTTAGCGGGGGGACAGACCAGCCATCAGCCCCAGCATTTT. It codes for CASSLAGGQTSHQPQHF. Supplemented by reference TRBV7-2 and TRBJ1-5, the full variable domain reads GAGVSQSPSNKVTEKGKDVELRCDPISGHTALYWYRQSLGQGLEFLIYFQGNSAPDKSGLPSDRFSAERTGGSVSTLTIQRTQQEDSAVYLCASSLAGGQTSHQPQHFGDGTRLSIL.

CDR3 nucleotides: TGTGCCAGCGGTTCAGGGGAGACTGAAGCTTTCTTT. Protein: CASGSGETEAFF. The V and J genes are TRBV2 and TRBJ1-1, with a possible D match to TRBD1 (6 bases). Per the germline V gene, CDR1 is SNHLY and CDR2 is FYNNEI. V lost 8 bases to trimming and J lost 5 bases, with 12 bases between them. The CDR3 loop spans 12 amino acids. Together with reference TRBV2 and TRBJ1-1, the CDR3 gives the full variable domain: EPEVTQTPSHQVTQMGQEVILRCVPISNHLYFYWYRQILGQKVEFLVSFYNNEISEKSEIFDDQFSVERPDGSNFTLKIRSTKLEDSAMYFCASGSGETEAFFGQGTRLTVV.

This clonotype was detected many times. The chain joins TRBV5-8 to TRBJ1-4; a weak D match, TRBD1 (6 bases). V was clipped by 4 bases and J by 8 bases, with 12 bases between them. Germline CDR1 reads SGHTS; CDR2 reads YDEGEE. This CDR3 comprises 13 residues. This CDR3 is CASSPRGAEKLFF. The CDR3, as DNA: TGTGCCAGCAGCCCAAGGGGGGCAGAAAAACTGTTTTTT.

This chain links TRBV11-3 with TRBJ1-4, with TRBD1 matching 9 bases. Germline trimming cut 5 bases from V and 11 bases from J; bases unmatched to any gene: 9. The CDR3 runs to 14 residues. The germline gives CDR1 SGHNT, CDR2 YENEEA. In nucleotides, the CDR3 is TGTGCCAGCAGCCCCGGGACAGGGAGAGGCAAACTGTTTTTT. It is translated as CASSPGTGRGKLFF.